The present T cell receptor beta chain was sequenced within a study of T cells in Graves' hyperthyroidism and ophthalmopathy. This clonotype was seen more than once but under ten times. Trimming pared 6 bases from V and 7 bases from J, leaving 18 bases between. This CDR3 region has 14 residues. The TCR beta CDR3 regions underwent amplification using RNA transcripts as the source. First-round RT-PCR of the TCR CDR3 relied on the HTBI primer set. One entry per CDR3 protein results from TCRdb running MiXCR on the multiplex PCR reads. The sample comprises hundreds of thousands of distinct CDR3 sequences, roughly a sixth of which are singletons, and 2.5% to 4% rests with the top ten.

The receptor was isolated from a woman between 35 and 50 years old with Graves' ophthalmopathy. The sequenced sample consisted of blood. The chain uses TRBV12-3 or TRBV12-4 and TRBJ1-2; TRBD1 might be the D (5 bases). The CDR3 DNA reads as TGTGCCAGCAGGGGGGGGGTGGGGCGTCTTGGCTACACCTTC. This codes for CASRGGVGRLGYTF.